This T cell receptor (beta chain) was retrieved from a study of blood T cells in healthy people across ages. V gave up 3 bases and J gave up 5 bases, with 12 bases separating them. Germline V gene sequence: CDR1 MDHEN, CDR2 SYDVKM. The CDR3 loop spans 14 amino acids. Study results and limitations: Per million T cells, TCR beta diversity dropped roughly linearly as age increased.

Every participating donor contributed about 10 milliliters of peripheral blood through a draw. Per sample, extraction of total RNA gave at least 6 micrograms in every case. A second PCR, run for about 6 to 11 cycles, used a sample-barcoded 5' primer plus a J-beta primer mix. TCRdb used MiXCR to reprocess the 5' RACE reads, holding one entry per CDR3 protein. Among some 1.6 million distinct CDR3 sequences listed, around 36% were seen once. With regard to this clonotype: Its specificity is not known.

The chain has TRBV28 and TRBJ2-3; D is ambiguous. The sample was blood. This receptor was obtained from a woman aged 25 to 39 in good health. The CDR3 sequence: CASSFPPGVDTQYF. The CDR3 DNA reads as TGTGCCAGCAGTTTCCCGCCTGGGGTAGATACGCAGTATTTT. Supplemented by reference TRBV28 and TRBJ2-3, the full variable domain reads DVKVTQSSRYLVKRTGEKVFLECVQDMDHENMFWYRQDPGLGLRLIYFSYDVKMKEKGDIPEGYSVSREKKERFSLILESASTNQTSMYLCASSFPPGVDTQYFGPGTRLTVL.